This entry lists 26 T cell receptor beta chains sequenced from one sample in a study of graft-versus-host responses after intestinal transplantation. To release intraepithelial and lamina propria lymphocytes, the graft tissue was processed. Using immunoSEQ multiplex PCR, the repertoire was profiled, and TCRdb retains in-frame clones only, with some absent. The sample yields roughly 11,000 clones, about 80% seen once. The sequences come from ileum tissue, collected around 140 days after intestinal transplantation. All receptors come from a human patient who received an intestinal transplant, so some T cells may come from the graft donor.

V and J are TRBV5-1 and TRBJ1-6; 10 nucleotides match TRBD1. Looked up from germline, CDR1 is SGHRS and CDR2 is YFSETQ. V shed 4 bases, J shed 1 base, and the junction held 5 bases outside the gene matches. The CDR3 runs to 17 residues. The CDR3 DNA reads TGCGCCAGCAGCCGGAGACAGGGGGCGTCCTATAATTCACCCCTCCACTTT. Its translation is CASSRRQGASYNSPLHF.

The chain links TRBV5-5 to TRBJ2-7, with D uncertain. V dropped 4 bases and J dropped 2 bases, with 7 bases sitting between them. The CDR3 totals 12 residues. Germline assignment: CDR1 SGHKS and CDR2 YYEKEE (reference sequence). CDR3 in DNA: TGTGCCAGCAGCCCGTCCCCCTACGAGCAGTACTTC. Its protein product is CASSPSPYEQYF.

This clone was picked up a small number of times. The chain is built from TRBV15 and TRBJ2-5; the D gene is possibly TRBD1 (5 bases). CDR3 length: 12 amino acids. V was shortened by 9 bases and J by 6 bases, with 14 bases between the two germline ends. CDR1 and CDR2 (germline): LNHNV, YYDKDF (reference sequence). In DNA form, the CDR3 reads TGTGCCACTCCTAGGGGCTGGAAGACCCAGTACTTC. Its translation: CATPRGWKTQYF.

This clone was seen more than once but under ten times. V usage is TRBV19 and J usage is TRBJ1-4, with a weak D call TRBD1 (6 bases). Per the germline V gene, CDR1 is LNHDA and CDR2 is SQIVND (reference sequence). V lost 3 bases to trimming and J lost 8 bases, with 16 bases between them. This CDR3 region has 15 residues. CDR3: CASSMETGTSEKLFF. In DNA, the CDR3 is TGTGCCAGTAGTATGGAGACAGGAACAAGCGAAAAACTGTTTTTT.

V is TRBV7-9 and J is TRBJ1-1; maybe TRBD1 (5 bases). Trimming shortened V by 2 bases and J by 5 bases, and 18 bases separated the two germline ends. CDR1 and CDR2 from the germline V gene are SEHNR and FQNEAQ (reference sequence). The CDR3 consists of 16 residues. DNA of the CDR3: TGTGCCAGCAGCTTATCGGTCGGGGGGTCGAAGACTGAAGCTTTCTTT. Translated, it gives CASSLSVGGSKTEAFF.

The chain couples TRBV5-1 to TRBJ1-2, with a possible D match to TRBD1 (6 bases). The V and J ends lost 0 bases and 0 bases respectively, with 9 bases between them. Germline lookup yields CDR1 SGHRS and CDR2 YFSETQ. The CDR3 totals 15 residues. The CDR3 coding sequence is TGCGCCAGCAGCTTGGTGGACAGCTCTAACTATGGCTACACCTTC. Translating gives CASSLVDSSNYGYTF.

The J gene is TRBJ2-1, the V gene TRBV7-2; 7 bases map to TRBD1. This CDR3 comprises 13 residues. V was pared by 6 bases and J by 4 bases, with 3 bases of the junction left unmatched. Germline loops: CDR1 SGHTA, CDR2 FQGNSA. The CDR3 region is CASSQQGYNEQFF. The CDR3 DNA reads as TGTGCCAGCAGTCAACAGGGGTACAATGAGCAGTTCTTC.

This chain uses TRBV10-3 with TRBJ1-6; TRBD1 aligns across 8 bases. Germline loops: CDR1 ENHRY, CDR2 SYGVKD. Trimming removed 2 bases from V and 7 bases from J; junction bases left unmatched: 4. The CDR3 totals 15 residues. Here the CDR3 DNA reads TGTGCCATCAGTGAGCTAGACAGGGGAAATTCACCCCTCCACTTT. It codes for CAISELDRGNSPLHF.

The chain is built from TRBV19 and TRBJ1-5; the match to TRBD1 covers 10 bases. CDR3 size: 16 residues. V gave up 4 bases and J gave up 6 bases; unmatched junction bases: 9. The germline gives CDR1 LNHDA, CDR2 SQIVND (reference sequence). In DNA form, the CDR3 reads TGTGCCAGTAGTACTCGACAGGGGGCGAAGAGTCAGCCCCAGCATTTT. Translated, it gives CASSTRQGAKSQPQHF.

The V and J genes are TRBV6-5 and TRBJ2-3; D may be TRBD1 (5 bases). The V gene lost 4 bases and the J gene lost 2 bases, with 13 bases spanning the gap. The CDR3 is 15 amino acids. CDR1 is MNHEY, CDR2 SVGAGI, per germline. CDR3 amino acids: CASSSNYRYTDTQYF. The CDR3 nucleotides read TGTGCCAGCAGTTCCAATTACAGGTACACAGATACGCAGTATTTT.

This clone was seen only a few times. V and J are TRBV11-1 and TRBJ2-2, with 12 bases matching TRBD2. V lost 0 bases and J lost 8; bases outside the gene matches: 4. The CDR3 sequence is 16 residues long. From germline, CDR1 is SGHAT and CDR2 FQDESV (reference sequence). CDR3 region: CASSLAPTSGGGELFF. In nucleotides, the CDR3 is TGTGCCAGCAGCTTAGCCCCGACTAGCGGGGGAGGGGAGCTGTTTTTT.

By proportion, this clone is medium-sized. The chain combines TRBV15 with TRBJ2-1, with D maybe TRBD1 (5 bases). Germline V gene data show CDR1 as LNHNV and CDR2 as YYDKDF (reference sequence). CDR3 length: 16 residues. The V and J ends lost 3 bases and 6 bases respectively, with 18 bases between them. Here the CDR3 reads CATSRGPRDGANEQFF. The CDR3 coding sequence is TGTGCCACCAGCAGGGGGCCGCGTGACGGAGCCAATGAGCAGTTCTTC.

The chain carries TRBV30 and TRBJ1-1; D not resolved. Deletions cut 3 bases from V and 11 bases from J, with 13 bases between. CDR3 size: 11 residues. The germline V gene has CDR1 GTSNPN and CDR2 SVGIG (reference sequence). CDR3 DNA sequence: TGTGCCTGGAGCCCAGGTGGAGGGGCTTTCTTT. Protein product: CAWSPGGGAFF.

The chain is built from TRBV5-4 and TRBJ2-3, with unresolved D. Germline CDR1 and CDR2: SGHNT and YYREEE (reference sequence). The ends were cut back, 1 base at V and 8 bases at J, with 8 bases in the middle. CDR3 length: 12 amino acids. CDR3 in amino acids: CASSLRLPTQYF. The CDR3 DNA reads TGTGCCAGCAGCTTGCGTCTACCTACGCAGTATTTT.

V usage is TRBV5-1 and J usage is TRBJ2-7, with D unresolved. Trimming removed 0 bases at V and 0 bases at J, with 4 bases between. This CDR3 contains 13 residues. Per germline, CDR1 SGHRS and CDR2 YFSETQ. CDR3 DNA sequence: TGCGCCAGCAGCTTGGACAACTCCTACGAGCAGTACTTC. This translates into CASSLDNSYEQYF.

The chain joins TRBV11-2 to TRBJ2-1; D might be TRBD2 (5 bases). The CDR3 totals 16 residues. V shed 0 bases and J shed 9 bases, with 18 bases lying between them. Germline V gives CDR1 SGHAT, CDR2 FQNNGV. The CDR3 coding sequence is TGTGCCAGCAGCTTAGACGGTGGCGGGTCGGGGTCTGAGCAGTTCTTC. This translates into CASSLDGGGSGSEQFF.

This clone was seen only a few times. This chain uses TRBV5-6 with TRBJ2-7; a weak D match, TRBD2 (6 bases). CDR3 length equals 16 residues. V was pared by 2 bases and J by 4 bases, with 19 bases between. Germline CDR1 SGHDT, CDR2 YYEEEE. For the CDR3, the DNA is TGTGCCAGCAGCTTCGCCCCGGGACGGGAGTATTACGAGCAGTACTTC. This translates into CASSFAPGREYYEQYF.

The rearrangement uses TRBV7-4 and TRBJ2-7; 7 bases fit TRBD1. The CDR3 consists of 16 residues. V lost 5 bases and J lost 2; bases outside the gene matches: 12. Germline lookup yields CDR1 SGHVT and CDR2 SQSDAQ. The CDR3 region has the DNA TGTGCCAGCAGCACAGACAGGGCCGAATTAACCTACGAGCAGTACTTC. It translates to CASSTDRAELTYEQYF. The full variable domain, in which reference TRBV7-4 and TRBJ2-7 provide the parts outside the CDR3, is GAGVSQSPRYKVAKRGRDVALRCDSISGHVTLYWYRQTLGQGSEVLTYSQSDAQRDKSGRPSGRFSAERPERSVSTLKIQRTEQGDSAVYLCASSTDRAELTYEQYFGPGTRLTVT.

CDR3 loop: CASSLYAGDPGGKLFF. Written as DNA, the CDR3 is TGCGCCAGCAGCTTGTATGCGGGGGACCCAGGAGGAAAACTGTTTTTT. The chain couples TRBV5-1 to TRBJ1-4, with a tentative D call TRBD1 (5 bases). Trimming took 1 base from V and 10 from J, leaving 20 bases between them. The CDR3 spans 16 residues. Germline V lookup: CDR1 SGHRS, CDR2 YFSETQ.

In this sample, this clone turned up a few times. The chain joins TRBV6-5 to TRBJ2-3; the D gene is possibly TRBD1 (6 bases). The V gene's germline CDR1 is MNHEY and CDR2 SVGAGI. Trimming stripped 6 bases from V and 0 bases from J, with 10 bases between. The CDR3 contains 14 residues. CDR3 loop: CASRQGASTDTQYF. The CDR3 DNA reads as TGTGCCAGCAGACAGGGAGCGAGCACAGATACGCAGTATTTT.

This clone was seen once. The J gene is TRBJ1-2, the V gene TRBV27; 9 nucleotides match TRBD1. The CDR3 extends over 14 amino acids. Germline V gene lookup returns CDR1 MNHEY and CDR2 SMNVEV (reference sequence). V trimming: 8 bases; J trimming: 8 bases; junction bases outside the gene matches: 12. The CDR3 region is CASHWGDRVGGYTF. In DNA form, the CDR3 reads TGTGCCAGCCACTGGGGGGACAGGGTCGGCGGCTACACCTTC.

J is TRBJ1-2 and V is TRBV5-1; the D gene is possibly TRBD1 (5 bases). The V gene's germline CDR1 is SGHRS and CDR2 YFSETQ. Deletions cut 2 bases from V and 4 bases from J, with 15 bases between. The CDR3 has 15 residues. The CDR3 nucleotides read TGCGCCAGCAGCTTAACAGGTGCCGATCTCTATGGCTACACCTTC. Translating gives CASSLTGADLYGYTF. Using reference TRBV5-1 and TRBJ1-2 for the parts outside the CDR3, the full variable domain is KAGVTQTPRYLIKTRGQQVTLSCSPISGHRSVSWYQQTPGQGLQFLFEYFSETQRNKGNFPGRFSGRQFSNSRSEMNVSTLELGDSALYLCASSLTGADLYGYTFGSGTRLTVV.

This sequence joins TRBV7-8 and TRBJ2-1, with 10 bases lining up with TRBD2. Germline V gives CDR1 SGHVS, CDR2 FQNEAQ. J gave up 6 bases and V 0 bases, and 2 bases lay outside the gene matches. The CDR3 spans 15 residues. CDR3 in amino acids: CASSLASGRLNEQFF. The CDR3 DNA reads as TGTGCCAGCAGCTTAGCTAGCGGGAGGCTCAATGAGCAGTTCTTC. Looking up the rest from reference TRBV7-8 and TRBJ2-1 gives the full variable domain: GAGVSQSPRYKVAKRGQDVALRCDPISGHVSLFWYQQALGQGPEFLTYFQNEAQLDKSGLPSDRFFAERPEGSVSTLKIQRTQQEDSAVYLCASSLASGRLNEQFFGPGTRLTVL.

The gene calls are TRBV5-1 and TRBJ2-3; D perhaps matches TRBD2 (6 bases). The CDR3 totals 14 residues. Trimming took off 5 bases at V and 0 bases at J, with 10 bases between the two ends. In germline, CDR1 is SGHRS, CDR2 YFSETQ. In nucleotides, the CDR3 is TGCGCCAGCAGGGACTACGTGAGCACAGATACGCAGTATTTT. As protein: CASRDYVSTDTQYF.

V usage is TRBV15 and J usage is TRBJ2-3, with 8 bases aligning to TRBD2. The CDR3 is made up of 16 amino acids. The J segment lost 4 bases and the V segment lost 2 bases, leaving 8 bases of the junction unmatched. Germline V gene sequence: CDR1 LNHNV, CDR2 YYDKDF (reference sequence). DNA for the CDR3: TGTGCCACCAGCAGACCAGCGGGAGTGGGATCAGATACGCAGTATTTT. Its translation is CATSRPAGVGSDTQYF.

The chain has TRBV6-5 and TRBJ1-5; 7 bases match TRBD1. J was trimmed by 7 bases and V by 5 bases; bases with no gene match: 8. Germline CDR1 reads MNHEY; CDR2 reads SVGAGI. The CDR3 extends over 14 amino acids. CDR3 loop: CASSPTTGRQPQHF. CDR3 DNA: TGTGCCAGCAGTCCCACGACAGGGAGGCAGCCCCAGCATTTT.